These 31 T cell receptor beta chains were all obtained from the same sample, sequenced in a study of memory CD4+ T cells and cytomegalovirus serostatus. Single viable CD3+CD4+CD8-CD45RO+ cells were sorted as the memory CD4+ T cells. Some clones are missing from TCRdb's copy, which holds only in-frame ones; the method was immunoSEQ multiplex PCR. Among approximately 52,000 clones listed, around 78% were seen once. The sequenced material came from memory CD4+ T cells from blood. These receptor sequences come from an adult in good health and CMV-seronegative.

The gene calls are TRBV2 and TRBJ2-3; 11 nucleotides agree with TRBD1. With V trimmed by 9 bases and J by 4 bases, 9 bases remained unmatched. The CDR3 contains 15 residues. The germline V gene has CDR1 SNHLY and CDR2 FYNNEI. The CDR3 spells CASGNPGQGADTQYF. CDR3 DNA sequence: TGTGCCAGTGGCAACCCGGGACAGGGGGCAGATACGCAGTATTTT. Filled out from reference TRBV2 and TRBJ2-3, the complete variable domain reads EPEVTQTPSHQVTQMGQEVILRCVPISNHLYFYWYRQILGQKVEFLVSFYNNEISEKSEIFDDQFSVERPDGSNFTLKIRSTKLEDSAMYFCASGNPGQGADTQYFGPGTRLTVL.

This clone was seen more than once but under ten times. This chain joins TRBV5-6 and TRBJ1-2, with D perhaps matching TRBD1 (5 bases). V gave up 1 base and J gave up 3 bases, with 13 bases separating them. CDR1 and CDR2 (germline): SGHDT, YYEEEE. This CDR3 comprises 15 residues. The CDR3 loop reads CASSLWDRYHYGYTF. The CDR3 DNA sequence: TGTGCCAGCAGCTTGTGGGACCGTTATCACTATGGCTACACCTTC.

The chain recombines TRBV5-6 with TRBJ2-7; D unresolved. Germline-derived CDR1 and CDR2 are SGHDT and YYEEEE. The V and J ends lost 9 bases and 0 bases respectively, with 16 bases between them. There are 14 residues in the CDR3. CDR3 nucleotides: TGTGCCACCACGGACGGACCTAACTCCTACGAGCAGTACTTC. It codes for CATTDGPNSYEQYF. The full variable domain, completed using reference TRBV5-6 and TRBJ2-7, is DAGVTQSPTHLIKTRGQQVTLRCSPKSGHDTVSWYQQALGQGPQFIFQYYEEEERQRGNFPDRFSGHQFPNYSSELNVNALLLGDSALYLCATTDGPNSYEQYFGPGTRLTVT.

CDR3 region: CASSLFEQGLGGANVLTF. The CDR3 coding sequence is TGTGCCAGCAGCTTATTCGAACAGGGGCTGGGTGGGGCCAACGTCCTGACTTTC. The chain carries TRBV7-8 and TRBJ2-6, with 7 nucleotides matching TRBD1. Germline V lookup: CDR1 SGHVS, CDR2 FQNEAQ. J gave up 3 bases and V 2 bases, and 10 bases lay outside the gene matches. This CDR3 contains 18 residues.

The chain is built from TRBV7-8 and TRBJ2-7, with 9 bases that match TRBD2. CDR3 length equals 15 residues. V shed 8 bases, J shed 4 bases, and the junction held 12 bases outside the gene matches. Looked up from germline, CDR1 is SGHVS and CDR2 is FQNEAQ. The CDR3: CASSSQRGATYEQYF. DNA of the CDR3: TGTGCCAGCTCTAGCCAGCGGGGGGCTACGTACGAGCAGTACTTC.

V is TRBV7-6 and J is TRBJ1-2; D is uncertain. The length of the CDR3 is 19 residues. The germline V gene has CDR1 SGHVS and CDR2 FNYEAQ. Trimming pared 4 bases from V and 1 base from J, leaving 25 bases between. The CDR3 nucleotides read TGTGCCAGCAGCTCGCCCCTCGGCAGCTCTTTCAAGCATAACTATGGCTACACCTTC. Amino acids: CASSSPLGSSFKHNYGYTF.

This chain joins TRBV6-5 and TRBJ1-5, with D maybe TRBD1 (6 bases). Germline-derived CDR1 and CDR2 are MNHEY and SVGAGI. Trimming took 4 bases from V and 4 from J, leaving 11 bases between them. This CDR3 region has 14 residues. Here the CDR3 DNA reads TGTGCCAGCAGTTCAAGGACAGAAAATCAGCCCCAGCATTTT. The encoded protein is CASSSRTENQPQHF.

The V gene is TRBV28, the J gene TRBJ2-5; D ambiguous. There are 14 residues in the CDR3. Germline assignment: CDR1 MDHEN and CDR2 SYDVKM. V was shortened by 2 bases and J by 5 bases, with 12 bases between the two germline ends. The CDR3 is CASSLSLPDETQYF. The CDR3 nucleotides read TGTGCCAGCAGTTTAAGTCTCCCGGACGAGACCCAGTACTTC. Supplemented by reference TRBV28 and TRBJ2-5, the full variable domain reads DVKVTQSSRYLVKRTGEKVFLECVQDMDHENMFWYRQDPGLGLRLIYFSYDVKMKEKGDIPEGYSVSREKKERFSLILESASTNQTSMYLCASSLSLPDETQYFGPGTRLLVL.

This clone was seen only a few times. The chain links TRBV29-1 to TRBJ1-2; D is unresolved. The V gene's germline CDR1 is SQVTM and CDR2 ANQGSEA. This CDR3 contains 11 residues. Between the trimmed V and J ends, which lost 7 bases and 2 bases, there was a span of 8 bases. The CDR3 region has the DNA TGCAGCGGGACGGACAACTATGGCTACACCTTC. Translated: CSGTDNYGYTF.

The chain couples TRBV5-6 to TRBJ1-6; perhaps TRBD1 as D (6 bases). Germline CDR1 and CDR2: SGHDT and YYEEEE. Trimming left V 4 bases short and J 0 bases short, with 8 bases between. The length of the CDR3 is 15 residues. The CDR3 region has the DNA TGTGCCAGCAGCACCAGGGGCTCCTATAATTCACCCCTCCACTTT. This sequence encodes CASSTRGSYNSPLHF. Full variable domain (remainder filled in from reference TRBV5-6 and TRBJ1-6): DAGVTQSPTHLIKTRGQQVTLRCSPKSGHDTVSWYQQALGQGPQFIFQYYEEEERQRGNFPDRFSGHQFPNYSSELNVNALLLGDSALYLCASSTRGSYNSPLHFGNGTRLTVT.

CDR3 DNA: TGTGCCAGCAGCCCGGATAGGCTATACGAGCAGTACTTC. Translation gives CASSPDRLYEQYF. This chain connects TRBV11-2 to TRBJ2-7, with no clear D. The CDR3 length is 13 residues. The V gene's germline CDR1 is SGHAT and CDR2 FQNNGV. V was trimmed by 5 bases and J by 4 bases, leaving 12 bases between them.

The V call is TRBV7-2, the J call TRBJ1-5, with 8 bases fitting TRBD1. Trimming took 5 bases from V and 6 from J; bases not matched to a gene: 9. Looked up from germline, CDR1 is SGHTA and CDR2 is FQGNSA. CDR3 length: 15 amino acids. The CDR3 region is CASSPQTGGIQPQHF. CDR3 sequence (DNA): TGTGCCAGCAGCCCTCAAACAGGGGGAATTCAGCCCCAGCATTTT.

The V call is TRBV9, the J call TRBJ1-1; tentatively, D is TRBD1 (5 bases). Germline CDR1 reads SGDLS; CDR2 reads YYNGEE. V was shortened by 2 bases and J by 4 bases, with 15 bases between the two germline ends. The CDR3 totals 15 residues. CDR3 sequence reads: CASSVGLGAPTEAFF. The DNA of the CDR3 is TGTGCCAGCAGCGTGGGGCTTGGGGCCCCCACTGAAGCTTTCTTT.

The chain combines TRBV10-3 with TRBJ2-5; TRBD1 is a possible D gene (5 bases). The CDR3 is 12 amino acids. V lost 8 bases and J lost 3, with 10 bases in between. The germline CDR1 and CDR2 sequences are ENHRY and SYGVKD. CDR3 loop: CAIGIGEETQYF. As DNA, the CDR3 is TGTGCCATCGGGATAGGGGAAGAGACCCAGTACTTC.

By share of the sample, this clone is medium-sized. The rearrangement uses TRBV5-1 and TRBJ2-6; the match to TRBD1 covers 9 bases. The CDR3 totals 18 residues. Trimming took 0 bases from V and 0 from J; bases not matched to a gene: 4. Germline V gives CDR1 SGHRS, CDR2 YFSETQ. The CDR3 DNA sequence: TGCGCCAGCAGCTTGGCCGGGACAGGGAACTCTGGGGCCAACGTCCTGACTTTC. Protein product: CASSLAGTGNSGANVLTF.

V and J are TRBV2 and TRBJ2-7; TRBD2 agrees at 7 bases. With V trimmed by 6 bases and J by 3 bases, 8 bases remained unmatched. The CDR3 runs to 14 residues. Germline CDR1 is SNHLY and CDR2 is FYNNEI. This CDR3 is CASRRSGLNYEQYF. The CDR3 DNA reads TGTGCCAGCAGGCGCTCGGGACTAAACTACGAGCAGTACTTC.

This chain joins TRBV2 and TRBJ2-4; 11 positions match TRBD1. In germline, CDR1 is SNHLY, CDR2 FYNNEI. The CDR3 is 15 residues long. The V and J ends lost 6 bases and 2 bases, in that order; junction bases with no gene match: 3. The CDR3 loop is CASRDRGLSKNIQYF. CDR3 nucleotides: TGTGCCAGCAGGGACAGGGGGCTCTCCAAAAACATTCAGTACTTC.

In this sample, this clone turned up once. The rearrangement links TRBV7-9 to TRBJ1-4; weak D call: TRBD1 (6 bases). Between the trimmed V and J ends, which lost 5 bases and 6 bases, there was a span of 16 bases. The CDR3 runs to 15 residues. Germline CDR1 reads SEHNR; CDR2 reads FQNEAQ (reference sequence). CDR3 nucleotide sequence: TGTGCCAGCAGCCTAACGGCAGGGGAGGATGAAAAACTGTTTTTT. The encoded protein is CASSLTAGEDEKLFF.

This clone has just a few counts. The chain couples TRBV5-6 to TRBJ1-1, with TRBD1 as a possible D gene (5 bases). V gave up 2 bases and J gave up 0 bases, with 11 bases separating them. Germline V gene lookup returns CDR1 SGHDT and CDR2 YYEEEE. The CDR3 sequence is 15 residues long. CDR3 in DNA: TGTGCCAGCAGCTTTTACAGGATTATGAACACTGAAGCTTTCTTT. This encodes CASSFYRIMNTEAFF.

V gene TRBV28 combines with J gene TRBJ2-5; D not certain. V lost 8 bases and J 0 bases, leaving 13 bases between the germline ends. The CDR3 loop spans 14 amino acids. CDR1 and CDR2 (germline): MDHEN, SYDVKM. CDR3 region: CASYGIGNQETQYF. The CDR3 coding sequence is TGTGCCAGCTATGGCATTGGAAACCAAGAGACCCAGTACTTC.

This clone occurred a few times. The gene calls are TRBV7-9 and TRBJ2-2, with D possibly TRBD2 on 6 matching bases. This CDR3 comprises 15 residues. V was trimmed by 5 bases and J by 1 base, leaving 11 bases between them. Germline CDR1 is SEHNR and CDR2 is FQNEAQ (reference sequence). DNA for the CDR3: TGTGCCAGCAGCGAGGACGGGGGGAACACCGGGGAGCTGTTTTTT. Its protein product is CASSEDGGNTGELFF.

V usage is TRBV27 and J usage is TRBJ1-1, with a weak D call TRBD1 (6 bases). The V end lost 3 bases, the J end lost 3 bases, and 20 bases lay between the germline ends. From germline, CDR1 is MNHEY and CDR2 SMNVEV (reference sequence). The CDR3 loop spans 17 amino acids. The CDR3 spells CASSFQNSGQLDTEAFF. The DNA for the CDR3 is TGTGCCAGCAGTTTCCAAAACAGCGGACAGTTGGACACTGAAGCTTTCTTT.

The gene calls are TRBV7-8 and TRBJ2-5, with 8 bases lining up with TRBD1. V trimming: 5 bases; J trimming: 1 base; junction bases outside the gene matches: 6. The CDR3 has 15 residues. CDR1 is SGHVS and CDR2 is FQNEAQ in the germline V gene. The DNA of the CDR3 is TGTGCCAGCAGCGACCCCGGGACAGGCCAAGAGACCCAGTACTTC. Translating gives CASSDPGTGQETQYF.

CDR3 loop: CASSARGSTGELFF. For the CDR3, the DNA is TGTGCCAGCAGCGCCAGGGGTAGCACCGGGGAGCTGTTTTTT. The V and J genes are TRBV9 and TRBJ2-2; D might be TRBD1 (6 bases). The length of the CDR3 is 14 residues. Germline V lookup: CDR1 SGDLS, CDR2 YYNGEE. The V and J ends lost 3 bases and 4 bases respectively, with 10 bases between them.

CDR3 sequence reads: CASSQEDRSLRNEQFF. For the CDR3, the DNA is TGCGCCAGCAGCCAAGAGGACAGATCATTAAGAAATGAGCAGTTCTTC. The rearrangement uses TRBV4-3 and TRBJ2-1, with a tentative D call TRBD1 (6 bases). V lost 0 bases and J 7 bases, leaving 16 bases between the germline ends. This CDR3 region has 16 residues. Germline V gives CDR1 LGHNA, CDR2 YSLEER.

The chain has TRBV28 and TRBJ2-5; 10 bases align to TRBD2. The germline gives CDR1 MDHEN, CDR2 SYDVKM. The CDR3 length is 16 residues. V was pared by 5 bases and J by 1 base, with 7 bases of the junction left unmatched. CDR3 DNA sequence: TGTGCCAGCAGTCCAGCTAGCGGGGGCCCCCAAGAGACCCAGTACTTC. Its protein product is CASSPASGGPQETQYF.

The V call is TRBV7-6, the J call TRBJ2-5; 8 nucleotides agree with TRBD2. There are 16 residues in the CDR3. Germline values: CDR1 SGHVS, CDR2 FNYEAQ. The trim removed 3 bases at V and 3 bases at J, leaving 9 bases unmatched. CDR3 bases: TGTGCCAGCAGCTTCATCGGGGGGGGCCCAGAAGAGACCCAGTACTTC. Amino acids: CASSFIGGGPEETQYF.

The chain is built from TRBV5-6 and TRBJ1-2; D may be TRBD1 (6 bases). Germline loops: CDR1 SGHDT, CDR2 YYEEEE. The CDR3 length is 15 residues. V lost 3 bases and J 4 bases, leaving 16 bases between the germline ends. CDR3 nucleotides: TGTGCCAGCAGCTACACAGGGAGGATCTCCTATGGCTACACCTTC. It encodes CASSYTGRISYGYTF.

The chain has TRBV7-2 and TRBJ2-2; D is possibly TRBD1 or TRBD2 (5 bases each). The CDR3 covers 13 residues. Trimming left V 7 bases short and J 7 bases short, with 13 bases between. Looked up from germline, CDR1 is SGHTA and CDR2 is FQGNSA. The CDR3: CASTTLGDGELFF. The CDR3, as DNA: TGTGCCAGCACCACGCTGGGGGACGGGGAGCTGTTTTTT.

The gene calls are TRBV19 and TRBJ1-5; weak D call: TRBD1 (5 bases). V lost 11 bases to trimming and J lost 4 bases, with 15 bases between them. The CDR3 loop spans 13 amino acids. Germline values: CDR1 LNHDA, CDR2 SQIVND (reference sequence). The CDR3 is CAVGADPNQPQHF. CDR3 coding DNA: TGTGCCGTCGGGGCAGATCCTAATCAGCCCCAGCATTTT.

The CDR3 reads CASSFGQGVRYTF. The CDR3 DNA follows: TGTGCCAGCAGTTTCGGACAGGGTGTTCGCTACACCTTC. The chain combines TRBV28 with TRBJ1-2; TRBD1 agrees at 8 bases. CDR3 length: 13 amino acids. After removal of 3 bases from V and 9 bases from J, the junction contained 6 bases not matched to a gene. Germline loops: CDR1 MDHEN, CDR2 SYDVKM.